This paragraph reports one T cell receptor beta chain. The antigen remains unidentified. The length of the CDR3 is 14 residues. CDR1 is SGHTA, CDR2 FQGTGA, per germline. Germline trimming cut 2 bases from V and 7 bases from J; bases unmatched to any gene: 4. Constant-region reverse primers amplified full-length variable regions, followed by semi-nested Nested Universal Primer A PCR. TCRdb fed the 5' RACE reads into MiXCR, producing one record per CDR3 protein. The sample has under 15,000 distinct CDR3 sequences, 45% to 60% seen once. Treg sorting used a CD4+CD25+CD127-/low gate. General study findings and limits: Tumor memory CD4+ T cell TCR gene usage clustered with blood and lymph node memory CD4+ cells and lymph node naive CD4+ cells. The larger cohort examined one V-J beta rearrangement, not whole repertoires. Tumor Tregs overlapped most with tumor, then blood, naive CD4+ cells.

The sequenced material came from tumor-infiltrating Tregs sorted from the breast tumor. This TCR derives from a female donor with breast cancer. The chain combines TRBV7-3 with TRBJ2-1; 8 nucleotides line up with TRBD2. CDR3 amino acids: CASSLLASGNEQFF. The DNA for the CDR3 is TGTGCCAGCAGCTTACTTGCTAGCGGGAATGAGCAGTTCTTC.